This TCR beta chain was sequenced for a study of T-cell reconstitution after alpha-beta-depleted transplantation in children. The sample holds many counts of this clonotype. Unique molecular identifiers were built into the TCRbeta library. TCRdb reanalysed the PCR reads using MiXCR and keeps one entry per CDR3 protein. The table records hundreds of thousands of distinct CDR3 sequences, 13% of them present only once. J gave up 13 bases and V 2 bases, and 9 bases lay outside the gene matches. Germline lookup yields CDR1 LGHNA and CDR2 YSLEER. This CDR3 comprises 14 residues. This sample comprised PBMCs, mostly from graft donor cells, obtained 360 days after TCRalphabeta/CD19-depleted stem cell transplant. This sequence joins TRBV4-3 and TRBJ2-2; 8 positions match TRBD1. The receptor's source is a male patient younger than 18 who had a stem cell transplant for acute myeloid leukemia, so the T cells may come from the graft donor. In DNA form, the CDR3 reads TGCGCCAGCAGCCAATGGGACAGGATTGGAGGGCTGTTTTTT. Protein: CASSQWDRIGGLFF.